Each of the 21 T cell receptor beta chains below was sequenced from the same sample in a study of shared clonotypes between healthy human individuals. Sequencing used immunoSEQ multiplex PCR; TCRdb keeps in-frame clones, though not all of them. The profile shows over a million clones, 75% to 85% of them singletons. Sequenced input: memory CD4+ T cells from PBMCs. The subset denotes: CD45RA-negative fraction. These receptors were collected from a man between 18 and 35 years old in good health. Some clones in this sample may be carry-over from other donors' samples.

This clone was recorded many times. The gene calls are TRBV6-4 and TRBJ1-1; D perhaps matches TRBD1 (5 bases). The germline V gene has CDR1 MRHNA and CDR2 SNTAGT. V was shortened by 6 bases and J by 0 bases, with 8 bases between the two germline ends. The CDR3 totals 13 residues. This CDR3 is CASRMTVNTEAFF. For the CDR3, the DNA is TGTGCCAGCAGGATGACAGTGAACACTGAAGCTTTCTTT.

This rearrangement joins TRBV5-4 to TRBJ2-5; 7 positions match TRBD2. The V gene's germline CDR1 is SGHNT and CDR2 YYREEE (reference sequence). This CDR3 spans 16 amino acids. The trim removed 4 bases at V and 5 bases at J, leaving 14 bases unmatched. The CDR3 sequence: CASSGASGEAWETQYF. The CDR3 region has the DNA TGTGCCAGCAGCGGGGCTAGCGGCGAGGCTTGGGAGACCCAGTACTTC.

V gene TRBV7-9 combines with J gene TRBJ1-1; no reliable D call. Trimming removed 6 bases at V and 1 base at J, with 12 bases between. Looked up from germline, CDR1 is SEHNR and CDR2 is FQNEAQ (reference sequence). The CDR3 length is 14 residues. For the CDR3, the DNA is TGTGCCAGCAGTCCCGCTCGTAGGAACACTGAAGCTTTCTTT. Its translation is CASSPARRNTEAFF.

This clone was counted many times. The sample holds other DNA sequences that translate to the same CDR3. This chain connects TRBV5-1 to TRBJ1-1, with D unresolved. Germline values: CDR1 SGHRS, CDR2 YFSETQ. This CDR3 spans 15 amino acids. The V gene lost 1 base and the J gene lost 1 base, with 11 bases spanning the gap. In DNA, the CDR3 is TGCGCCAGCAGCTTGTTGGCAGGCCAGAACACTGAAGCTTTCTTT. Amino acids: CASSLLAGQNTEAFF.

This chain joins TRBV7-2 and TRBJ1-1; the D gene is possibly TRBD1 (6 bases). There are 13 residues in the CDR3. The V gene's germline CDR1 is SGHTA and CDR2 FQGNSA. V was trimmed by 5 bases and J by 9 bases, leaving 16 bases between them. Here the CDR3 reads CASSPRDTQKAFF. Written as DNA, the CDR3 is TGTGCCAGCAGCCCGCGGGACACCCAGAAAGCTTTCTTT. The whole variable domain, remainder taken from reference TRBV7-2 and TRBJ1-1, is GAGVSQSPSNKVTEKGKDVELRCDPISGHTALYWYRQSLGQGLEFLIYFQGNSAPDKSGLPSDRFSAERTGGSVSTLTIQRTQQEDSAVYLCASSPRDTQKAFFGQGTRLTVV.

Details on this clone: A much larger clone differs by one base, so this may be a read error. The chain is built from TRBV10-3 and TRBJ1-3; 7 bases match TRBD1. The CDR3 contains 15 residues. V trimming: 2 bases; J trimming: 0 bases; junction bases outside the gene matches: 1. The germline V gene encodes CDR1 ENHRY and CDR2 SYGVKD. The CDR3 sequence is CAISEGQVSGNTIYF. DNA for the CDR3: TGTGCCATCAGTGAGGGACAGGTCTCTGGAAACACCATATATTTT.

The chain recombines TRBV28 with TRBJ2-7; maybe TRBD1 (5 bases). The CDR3 is made up of 15 amino acids. In germline, CDR1 is MDHEN, CDR2 SYDVKM. The V and J ends lost 2 bases and 0 bases respectively, with 11 bases between them. The CDR3 nucleotides read TGTGCCAGCAGTTTAAGGGGTACGGCCTCCTACGAGCAGTACTTC. This translates into CASSLRGTASYEQYF.

This clone was detected a few times. V usage is TRBV14 and J usage is TRBJ2-2; unclear D gene. The CDR3 runs to 17 residues. V lost 1 base and J 4 bases, leaving 16 bases between the germline ends. Germline V gene data show CDR1 as SGHDN and CDR2 as FVKESK. The CDR3, as DNA: TGTGCCAGCAGCCAAGTTGCTGGATGGGGATTCACCGGGGAGCTGTTTTTT. Encoded protein: CASSQVAGWGFTGELFF.

This chain connects TRBV7-7 to TRBJ1-4, with 7 bases identical to TRBD1. The germline gives CDR1 SSHAT, CDR2 FNYEAQ (reference sequence). V shed 4 bases, J shed 3 bases, and the junction held 2 bases outside the gene matches. This CDR3 is built from 14 residues. The CDR3: CASSSGTANEKLFF. The CDR3 nucleotides read TGTGCCAGCAGCTCTGGGACAGCTAATGAAAAACTGTTTTTT.

The CDR3 reads CASSTLIVQIGGGYTF. The CDR3 region has the DNA TGTGCCAGCAGTACTCTAATTGTTCAAATTGGGGGTGGCTACACCTTC. The chain employs TRBV28 and TRBJ1-2, with a weak D call TRBD1 (5 bases). Trimming took off 5 bases at V and 7 bases at J, with 23 bases between the two ends. Germline V CDR1 and CDR2: MDHEN, SYDVKM. This CDR3 has 16 residues.

The rearrangement uses TRBV5-6 and TRBJ1-1; D is possibly TRBD1 (6 bases). The V end was cut by 4 bases, the J end by 1 base, with 11 bases between. The CDR3 sequence is 14 residues long. Germline V gene lookup returns CDR1 SGHDT and CDR2 YYEEEE. The CDR3 spells CASSGIRGNTEAFF. CDR3 in DNA: TGTGCCAGCAGCGGAATCAGGGGGAACACTGAAGCTTTCTTT.

This chain links TRBV5-1 with TRBJ1-4, with a weak D call TRBD1 (5 bases). The CDR3 spans 13 residues. Trimming left V 7 bases short and J 7 bases short, with 14 bases between. Looked up from germline, CDR1 is SGHRS and CDR2 is YFSETQ. As DNA, the CDR3 is TGCGCCAGCGGGACGGCGAAGGCTGAAAAACTGTTTTTT. It codes for CASGTAKAEKLFF. Looking up the rest from reference TRBV5-1 and TRBJ1-4 gives the full variable domain: KAGVTQTPRYLIKTRGQQVTLSCSPISGHRSVSWYQQTPGQGLQFLFEYFSETQRNKGNFPGRFSGRQFSNSRSEMNVSTLELGDSALYLCASGTAKAEKLFFGSGTQLSVL.

CDR3 region: CASSGERGRSAKNIQYF. The CDR3 nucleotides read TGTGCCAGCAGTGGGGAGAGAGGGCGAAGTGCCAAAAACATTCAGTACTTC. The V and J genes are TRBV2 and TRBJ2-4, with D perhaps TRBD2 (5 bases). Germline V lookup: CDR1 SNHLY, CDR2 FYNNEI. The CDR3 covers 17 residues. With 4 bases removed from V and 1 base from J, the gap between germline ends came to 17 bases.

This clone ranks as medium-sized. Within the sample, other DNA sequences also encode this same CDR3. The V gene is TRBV7-8, the J gene TRBJ2-7; D ambiguous. CDR1 and CDR2 from the germline V gene are SGHVS and FQNEAQ. The ends were cut back, 1 base at V and 2 bases at J, with 12 bases in the middle. The CDR3 runs 15 residues. This CDR3 is CASSLGPGSPYEQYF. CDR3 coding DNA: TGTGCCAGCAGCTTAGGTCCCGGCAGCCCCTACGAGCAGTACTTC.

This clone has a single count. The CDR3 DNA follows: TGTGCCTGGAGCGGGGACAGAAATTCACCCCTCCACTTT. Protein: CAWSGDRNSPLHF. The chain links TRBV30 to TRBJ1-6; 7 bases align to TRBD1. The CDR3 spans 13 residues. The germline gives CDR1 GTSNPN, CDR2 SVGIG (reference sequence). V dropped 3 bases and J dropped 7; count of bases not matched to a gene: 3.

V usage is TRBV5-6 and J usage is TRBJ2-7; D call uncertain. The CDR3 length is 15 residues. V was cut by 0 bases and J by 5 bases, with 15 bases left in between. CDR1 is SGHDT and CDR2 is YYEEEE in the germline V gene. As DNA, the CDR3 is TGTGCCAGCAGCTTGGCTCTGGGGTTTATGGACGAGCAGTACTTC. Protein: CASSLALGFMDEQYF.

V is TRBV28 and J is TRBJ1-3; D unresolved. The V gene's germline CDR1 is MDHEN and CDR2 SYDVKM. This CDR3 contains 15 residues. V was shortened by 10 bases and J by 2 bases, with 18 bases between the two germline ends. CDR3 loop: CATGAGRNPGNTIYF. The CDR3 bases are TGTGCCACCGGTGCCGGCAGGAACCCTGGAAACACCATATATTTT.

The CDR3 coding sequence is TGTGCCAGCAGCCTCCCCAGGGGGGCGGAGGAGCAGTACTTC. This codes for CASSLPRGAEEQYF. J is TRBJ2-7 and V is TRBV5-5; D may be TRBD1 (7 bases). Trimming pared 4 bases from V and 7 bases from J, leaving 18 bases between. The CDR3 contains 14 residues. In germline, CDR1 is SGHKS, CDR2 YYEKEE (reference sequence).

This clone was counted a single time. The CDR3 DNA is TGCGCCAGCAGCTTGACAGGGGACACTTCACCCCTCCACTTT. This translates into CASSLTGDTSPLHF. The V gene is TRBV5-1, the J gene TRBJ1-6; TRBD1 matches 7 bases. Germline-derived CDR1 and CDR2 are SGHRS and YFSETQ. This CDR3 contains 14 residues. The junction had 4 bases not matched to a gene; V was cut back by 1 base and J by 9 bases.

The chain uses TRBV2 and TRBJ2-3; D could derive from TRBD1 or TRBD2 (5 bases each). The CDR3 runs 11 residues. V gave up 6 bases and J gave up 6 bases, with 7 bases separating them. Germline CDR1 is SNHLY and CDR2 is FYNNEI. Here the CDR3 reads CASRGEDTQYF. The CDR3, as DNA: TGTGCCAGCAGGGGGGAGGATACGCAGTATTTT.

V and J are TRBV4-2 and TRBJ2-7; D possibly uses TRBD1 or TRBD2 (5 bases each). V gave up 4 bases and J gave up 6 bases, with 19 bases separating them. Germline V lookup: CDR1 LGHNA, CDR2 YNFKEQ. The CDR3 spans 15 residues. DNA for the CDR3: TGTGCCAGCAGCCGGGACGACAGCCCACTCCTCGAGCAGTACTTC. Protein sequence: CASSRDDSPLLEQYF.